Below are 3 T cell receptor beta chains sequenced from a single sample in a study of OX40 agonist ivuxolimab in advanced cancers. The method behind the library was the immunoSEQ multiplex PCR assay. In its TCRdb copy, this immuneACCESS table keeps in-frame sequences only and misses some clones. Where compared with another copy, unresolved V genes explain less than half of these, and the others have no known cause. The sample table records around 83,000 clones; approximately 88% of these occur just once. Of the sample, approximately 4% is held by the ten largest clones. Specimen: CD4+ or CD8+ T cells sorted from blood, collected in a trial of the OX40 agonist ivuxolimab. All receptors derive from an adult with an advanced solid tumor such as melanoma, head and neck, liver or kidney cancer.

The chain couples TRBV15 to TRBJ1-4, with D unresolved. V lost 0 bases and J 4 bases, leaving 6 bases between the germline ends. The CDR3 covers 14 residues. Looked up from germline, CDR1 is LNHNV and CDR2 is YYDKDF (reference sequence). CDR3 sequence: CATSRDWNNEKLFF. The DNA for the CDR3 is TGTGCCACCAGCAGAGATTGGAATAATGAAAAACTGTTTTTT.

V is TRBV28 and J is TRBJ1-1; D is possibly TRBD1 (5 bases). CDR1 and CDR2 (germline): MDHEN, SYDVKM. CDR3 size: 13 residues. Trimming removed 5 bases from V and 3 bases from J, with 10 bases in between. The CDR3 loop reads CASSPGQDTEAFF. In DNA form, the CDR3 reads TGTGCCAGCAGTCCGGGGCAGGACACTGAAGCTTTCTTT. Full variable domain (outside the CDR3, taken from reference TRBV28 and TRBJ1-1): DVKVTQSSRYLVKRTGEKVFLECVQDMDHENMFWYRQDPGLGLRLIYFSYDVKMKEKGDIPEGYSVSREKKERFSLILESASTNQTSMYLCASSPGQDTEAFFGQGTRLTVV.

The rearrangement joins TRBV5-1 to TRBJ2-7; 13 bases are shared with TRBD2. The CDR3 runs to 19 residues. The J segment lost 0 bases and the V segment lost 0 bases, leaving 9 bases of the junction unmatched. Per the germline V gene, CDR1 is SGHRS and CDR2 is YFSETQ. The CDR3 region has the DNA TGCGCCAGCAGCTTGGGACTAGCGGGAGGAAACACGGGCTCCTACGAGCAGTACTTC. It is translated as CASSLGLAGGNTGSYEQYF.